Listed here are 21 T cell receptor beta chains from one sample, sequenced in a study of shared clonotypes between healthy human individuals. Assay: immunoSEQ multiplex PCR; the TCRdb copy retains only in-frame clones and omits some. This sample carries fewer than 850,000 clones, approximately 79% of them seen once, and the ten largest clones take around 1.8%. Source material: memory CD4+ T cells sorted from blood. Subset described: CD45RA-negative fraction. Receptors were obtained from a woman aged 25-40 years in good health.

The V gene is TRBV19, the J gene TRBJ1-5; no clear D gene. V lost 0 bases and J lost 1, with 10 bases in between. Germline V CDR1 and CDR2: LNHDA, SQIVND (reference sequence). This CDR3 contains 16 residues. CDR3 nucleotides: TGTGCCAGTAGTATAGAGGGCAGGTCGAGCAATCAGCCCCAGCATTTT. It specifies CASSIEGRSSNQPQHF.

In this sample, this clone turned up once. DNA of the CDR3: TGTGCCAGCAGCGTAGCTAGGTGGGGACAGGGCCCCTACAATGAGCAGTTCTTC. Translation gives CASSVARWGQGPYNEQFF. The chain combines TRBV9 with TRBJ2-1; 9 positions match TRBD1. Trimming cost V 0 bases and J 2 bases; bases outside gene matches: 9. This CDR3 has 18 residues. The germline V gene has CDR1 SGDLS and CDR2 YYNGEE.

The chain employs TRBV28 and TRBJ1-1; possibly TRBD1 for D (6 bases). With 6 bases removed from V and 3 bases from J, the gap between germline ends came to 26 bases. This CDR3 has 18 amino acids. Germline assignment: CDR1 MDHEN and CDR2 SYDVKM. Here the CDR3 DNA reads TGTGCCAGCAGGACAAATTTGGGGAACAGGGAGTCTTACACTGAAGCTTTCTTT. Encoded protein: CASRTNLGNRESYTEAFF.

Points on this clone: In the same sample, other DNA sequences code for this CDR3. The rearrangement uses TRBV11-2 and TRBJ1-2; D uncertain. CDR1 SGHAT and CDR2 FQNNGV come from the germline V gene. V dropped 5 bases and J dropped 1 base, with 8 bases sitting between them. CDR3 length equals 13 residues. The CDR3 is CASSPDGNYGYTF. CDR3 DNA sequence: TGTGCCAGCAGCCCCGACGGTAACTATGGCTACACCTTC.

The rearrangement uses TRBV6-5 and TRBJ2-1, with D maybe TRBD1 (6 bases). V was shortened by 0 bases and J by 8 bases, with 17 bases between the two germline ends. Germline-derived CDR1 and CDR2 are MNHEY and SVGAGI. The CDR3 extends over 16 amino acids. The CDR3 protein is CASSYSSGDSSDEQFF. DNA for the CDR3: TGTGCCAGCAGTTACTCGTCAGGGGATTCTTCCGATGAGCAGTTCTTC.

This clone was seen once. The rearrangement joins TRBV6-4 to TRBJ2-2, with D uncertain. Per the germline V gene, CDR1 is MRHNA and CDR2 is SNTAGT. The CDR3 runs 14 residues. Trimming removed 5 bases at V and 0 bases at J, with 7 bases between. DNA of the CDR3: TGTGCCAGCAGTAACTACGCGAACACCGGGGAGCTGTTTTTT. Translating it yields CASSNYANTGELFF.

This chain links TRBV7-9 with TRBJ2-5, with D unresolved. Trimming left V 4 bases short and J 8 bases short, with 5 bases between. Germline values: CDR1 SEHNR, CDR2 FQNEAQ (reference sequence). The CDR3 has 10 amino acids. The CDR3 is CASSSVTQYF. The CDR3 region has the DNA TGTGCCAGCAGCTCCGTAACCCAGTACTTC.

CDR3 in amino acids: CASTKRQGGETVGYTF. CDR3 bases: TGCGCCAGCACGAAAAGGCAGGGGGGCGAGACGGTTGGCTACACCTTC. The J gene is TRBJ1-2, the V gene TRBV5-1; 7 bases are a match to TRBD1. In germline, CDR1 is SGHRS, CDR2 YFSETQ. The CDR3 is made up of 16 amino acids. The V segment lost 6 bases and the J segment 7 bases; nucleotides outside the gene matches: 18.

V usage is TRBV28 and J usage is TRBJ1-2; TRBD1 might be the D (5 bases). Germline CDR1 reads MDHEN; CDR2 reads SYDVKM. V lost 4 bases to trimming and J lost 4 bases, with 16 bases between them. The CDR3 runs 15 residues. CDR3: CASSYYGGGSYGYTF. The CDR3 nucleotides are TGTGCCAGCAGTTATTACGGGGGTGGAAGCTATGGCTACACCTTC.

V usage is TRBV11-2 and J usage is TRBJ2-1; D possibly corresponds to TRBD2 (7 bases). In germline, CDR1 is SGHAT, CDR2 FQNNGV. The length of the CDR3 is 16 residues. Trimming removed 8 bases at V and 4 bases at J, with 21 bases between. The CDR3 here is CASRLSEGGRYNEQFF. The CDR3 DNA sequence: TGTGCCAGCCGCCTAAGCGAGGGGGGGAGGTACAATGAGCAGTTCTTC. Drawing the rest from reference TRBV11-2 and TRBJ2-1, the complete variable domain is EAGVAQSPRYKIIEKRQSVAFWCNPISGHATLYWYQQILGQGPKLLIQFQNNGVVDDSQLPKDRFSAERLKGVDSTLKIQPAKLEDSAVYLCASRLSEGGRYNEQFFGPGTRLTVL.

This chain uses TRBV29-1 with TRBJ2-5; D perhaps matches TRBD2 (5 bases). Germline lookup yields CDR1 SQVTM and CDR2 ANQGSEA. Trimming shortened V by 1 base and J by 1 base, and 7 bases separated the two germline ends. This CDR3 region has 13 residues. CDR3 sequence reads: CSVEAGSQETQYF. Here the CDR3 DNA reads TGCAGCGTTGAAGCGGGGTCCCAAGAGACCCAGTACTTC.

The chain uses TRBV5-1 and TRBJ2-2; D unresolved. Germline V gene sequence: CDR1 SGHRS, CDR2 YFSETQ. This CDR3 region has 12 residues. The V end lost 4 bases, the J end lost 4 bases, and 5 bases lay between the germline ends. CDR3 sequence (DNA): TGCGCCAGCAGCGGTGGCACCGGGGAGCTGTTTTTT. As protein: CASSGGTGELFF.

The CDR3 sequence is CASSQVVRGRDYGYTF. The CDR3, as DNA: TGCGCCAGCAGCCAAGTGGTAAGGGGGCGCGACTATGGCTACACCTTC. The rearrangement uses TRBV4-1 and TRBJ1-2; 7 bases agree with TRBD1. Losses at the gene ends were 1 base for V and 3 bases for J; bases not matched to a gene: 8. CDR1 is MGHRA and CDR2 is YSYEKL in the germline V gene. The CDR3 length is 16 residues.

This clone was detected once. The V gene is TRBV6-5, the J gene TRBJ1-2, with 7 bases matching TRBD1. The CDR3 is 15 amino acids. The germline CDR1 and CDR2 sequences are MNHEY and SVGAGI. V dropped 5 bases and J dropped 7; count of bases not matched to a gene: 13. The CDR3 nucleotides read TGTGCCAGCAGTCTCAACCCGACAGGGAGGGTTGGCTACACCTTC. Translation gives CASSLNPTGRVGYTF.

The gene calls are TRBV28 and TRBJ2-7; perhaps TRBD1 as D (6 bases). The V end lost 7 bases, the J end lost 3 bases, and 16 bases lay between the germline ends. The CDR3 covers 14 residues. Germline values: CDR1 MDHEN, CDR2 SYDVKM. Written as DNA, the CDR3 is TGTGCCAGCACCCGGACAGAGAACTACTACGAGCAGTACTTC. Protein sequence: CASTRTENYYEQYF.

The rearrangement uses TRBV5-1 and TRBJ2-2; tentatively, D is TRBD1 (5 bases). CDR3 size: 15 residues. V gave up 2 bases and J gave up 1 base, with 9 bases separating them. Germline CDR1 reads SGHRS; CDR2 reads YFSETQ. CDR3 in DNA: TGCGCCAGCAGCTTCCAACAGGTGAACACCGGGGAGCTGTTTTTT. Its translation: CASSFQQVNTGELFF.

The CDR3 region is CAWSPGVGHSYNEQFF. CDR3 sequence (DNA): TGTGCCTGGAGCCCGGGGGTCGGACACTCCTACAATGAGCAGTTCTTC. V is TRBV30 and J is TRBJ2-1, with D perhaps matching TRBD2 (6 bases). The ends were cut back, 3 bases at V and 0 bases at J, with 15 bases in the middle. The CDR3 spans 16 residues. In germline, CDR1 is GTSNPN, CDR2 SVGIG (reference sequence).

This clone was recorded a few times. This chain joins TRBV11-2 and TRBJ1-1; TRBD1 matches at 10 bases. The V gene end was trimmed by 5 bases and the J gene end by 7 bases; junction bases not matched to a gene: 10. The CDR3 contains 15 residues. CDR1 and CDR2 (germline): SGHAT, FQNNGV. The CDR3 DNA follows: TGTGCCAGCAGCCCAAGACAGGGGGCGCAAATTGAAGCTTTCTTT. The encoded protein is CASSPRQGAQIEAFF.

The V call is TRBV28, the J call TRBJ1-1; D is possibly TRBD1 (5 bases). Germline-derived CDR1 and CDR2 are MDHEN and SYDVKM. V lost 4 bases, J lost 5 bases, and 14 bases lay in between. There are 14 residues in the CDR3. CDR3 DNA: TGTGCCAGCAGTTCCCGAGGGGCTTATACTGAAGCTTTCTTT. Residues: CASSSRGAYTEAFF.

V usage is TRBV2 and J usage is TRBJ2-1, with TRBD1 identical over 8 bases. Trimming removed 3 bases from V and 10 bases from J; junction bases left unmatched: 14. The CDR3 totals 16 residues. Germline CDR1 is SNHLY and CDR2 is FYNNEI. The CDR3 nucleotides are TGTGCCAGCAGTGAGGGCGCAAGGACAGGGAGTAACGAGCAGTTCTTC. It is translated as CASSEGARTGSNEQFF.

The chain uses TRBV28 and TRBJ1-3, with D possibly being TRBD1 (6 bases). Per the germline V gene, CDR1 is MDHEN and CDR2 is SYDVKM. Trimming left V 8 bases short and J 4 bases short, with 15 bases between. This CDR3 has 14 residues. The CDR3 reads CASSEPGDGNTIYF. CDR3 bases: TGTGCCAGCTCGGAGCCAGGGGACGGAAACACCATATATTTT.